This T cell receptor (beta chain) is from a study of shared clonotypes between healthy human individuals. Deep-level assay runs were performed. Authors' methods: Sequence data from immunoSEQ were junction-only and lacked quality scores; consequently, filtering differed. Assay: immunoSEQ multiplex PCR; the TCRdb copy retains only in-frame clones and omits some. That table gives V, J and clone size, and the DNA gave D and trimming. Of about 470,000 clones listed, about four fifths are singletons. The germline gives CDR1 LNHDA, CDR2 SQIVND (reference sequence). The CDR3 contains 16 residues. Trimming removed 4 bases from V and 0 bases from J; junction bases left unmatched: 7. The study drew its donors from healthy HIV-negative adults without recent acute infections or vaccinations.

The clonotype was recovered from a woman aged 40 to 50 in good health. Some clones in this sample may be carry-over from other donors' samples. The sample consisted of PBMCs. This chain uses TRBV19 with TRBJ1-2, with 8 bases matching TRBD1. The CDR3 spells CASSRRRGQANYGYTF. CDR3 DNA sequence: TGTGCCAGTAGTAGGAGAAGGGGACAGGCTAACTATGGCTACACCTTC.